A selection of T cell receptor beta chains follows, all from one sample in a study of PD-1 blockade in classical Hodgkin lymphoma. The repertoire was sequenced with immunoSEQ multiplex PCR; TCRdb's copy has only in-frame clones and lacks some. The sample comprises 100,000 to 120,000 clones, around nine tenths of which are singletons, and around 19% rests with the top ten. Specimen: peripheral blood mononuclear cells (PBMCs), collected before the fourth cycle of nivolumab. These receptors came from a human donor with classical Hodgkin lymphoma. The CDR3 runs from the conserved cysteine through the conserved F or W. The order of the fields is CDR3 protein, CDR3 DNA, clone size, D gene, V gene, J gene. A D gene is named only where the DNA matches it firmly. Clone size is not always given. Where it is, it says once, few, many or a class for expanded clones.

CDR3aa: CASSYVGEGFTEAFF
CDR3nt: TGTGCCAGCAGTTACGTCGGCGAGGGATTCACTGAAGCTTTCTTT
abundance: NA
d_gene: NA
v_gene: TRBV6-6
j_gene: TRBJ1-1

CDR3aa: CASRQGGVVTEAFF
CDR3nt: TGTGCCAGCAGACAGGGGGGAGTGGTCACTGAAGCTTTCTTT
abundance: NA
d_gene: TRBD1
v_gene: TRBV27
j_gene: TRBJ1-1

CDR3aa: CASSPDRGRNTEAFF
CDR3nt: TGTGCCAGCAGTCCGGACAGGGGGCGGAACACTGAAGCTTTCTTT
abundance: once
d_gene: TRBD1
v_gene: TRBV6-5
j_gene: TRBJ1-1

CDR3aa: CASSQLSGTGGEKLFF
CDR3nt: TGTGCCAGCAGCCAGTTATCCGGGACAGGGGGAGAAAAACTGTTTTTT
abundance: NA
d_gene: TRBD1
v_gene: TRBV16
j_gene: TRBJ1-4

CDR3aa: CASRPSIAGGPHEQYF
CDR3nt: TGTGCCAGCAGACCAAGTATAGCGGGAGGGCCCCACGAGCAGTACTTC
abundance: NA
d_gene: TRBD2
v_gene: TRBV28
j_gene: TRBJ2-7

CDR3aa: CAWSVPPDYGYTF
CDR3nt: TGTGCCTGGAGTGTACCTCCCGACTATGGCTACACCTTC
abundance: NA
d_gene: NA
v_gene: TRBV30
j_gene: TRBJ1-2

CDR3aa: CASSPLGGGTDTQYF
CDR3nt: TGTGCCAGCAGTCCTCTTGGGGGGGGTACAGATACGCAGTATTTT
abundance: once
d_gene: TRBD2
v_gene: TRBV6-6
j_gene: TRBJ2-3

CDR3aa: CASSDTDTQYF
CDR3nt: TGTGCCAGCAGTGACACAGATACGCAGTATTTT
abundance: NA
d_gene: NA
v_gene: TRBV6-5
j_gene: TRBJ2-3

CDR3aa: CASSQDSPASGRAWPQYF
CDR3nt: TGCGCCAGCAGCCAAGATTCCCCGGCTAGCGGGAGGGCATGGCCTCAGTATTTT
abundance: NA
d_gene: TRBD2
v_gene: TRBV4-1
j_gene: TRBJ2-3

CDR3aa: CASSLGSGRTYEQYF
CDR3nt: TGTGCCAGCAGCTTAGGAAGCGGGAGGACCTACGAGCAGTACTTC
abundance: once
d_gene: TRBD2
v_gene: TRBV7-2
j_gene: TRBJ2-7

CDR3aa: CASTSGTREKLFF
CDR3nt: TGTGCCAGCACCAGCGGGACTAGGGAAAAACTGTTTTTT
abundance: NA
d_gene: NA
v_gene: TRBV28
j_gene: TRBJ1-4

CDR3aa: CATKDRGLNNEQFF
CDR3nt: TGTGCCACCAAAGACAGGGGTCTTAACAATGAGCAGTTCTTC
abundance: NA
d_gene: TRBD1
v_gene: TRBV19
j_gene: TRBJ2-1

CDR3aa: CASSVLTSGSLHEQFF
CDR3nt: TGTGCCAGCAGCGTGTTGACTAGCGGGAGTTTGCATGAGCAGTTCTTC
abundance: NA
d_gene: TRBD2
v_gene: TRBV5-4
j_gene: TRBJ2-1

CDR3aa: CASSDTGVSGYTF
CDR3nt: TGTGCCAGCAGTGACACAGGGGTGAGCGGCTACACCTTC
abundance: NA
d_gene: TRBD1
v_gene: TRBV6-1
j_gene: TRBJ1-2